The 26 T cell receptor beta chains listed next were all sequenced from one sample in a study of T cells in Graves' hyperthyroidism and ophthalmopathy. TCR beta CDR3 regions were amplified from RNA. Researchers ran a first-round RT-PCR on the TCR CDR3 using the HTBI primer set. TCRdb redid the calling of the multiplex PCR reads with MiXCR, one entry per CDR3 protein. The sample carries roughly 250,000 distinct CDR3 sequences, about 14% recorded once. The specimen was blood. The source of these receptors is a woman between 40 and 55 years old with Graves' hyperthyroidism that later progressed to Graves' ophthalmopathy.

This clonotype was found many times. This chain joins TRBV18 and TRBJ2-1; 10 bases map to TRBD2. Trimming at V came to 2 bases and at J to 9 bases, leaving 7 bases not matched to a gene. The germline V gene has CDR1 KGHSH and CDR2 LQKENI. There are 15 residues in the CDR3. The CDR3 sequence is CASSPASGSSIEQFF. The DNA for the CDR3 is TGTGCCAGCTCACCAGCTAGCGGGAGTTCAATTGAGCAGTTCTTC.

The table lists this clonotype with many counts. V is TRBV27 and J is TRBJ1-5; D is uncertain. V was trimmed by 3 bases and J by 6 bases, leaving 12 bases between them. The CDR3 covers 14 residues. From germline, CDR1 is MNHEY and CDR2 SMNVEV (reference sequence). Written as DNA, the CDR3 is TGTGCCAGCAGTTTGATAGGACTTAGTCAGCCCCAGCATTTT. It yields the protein CASSLIGLSQPQHF.

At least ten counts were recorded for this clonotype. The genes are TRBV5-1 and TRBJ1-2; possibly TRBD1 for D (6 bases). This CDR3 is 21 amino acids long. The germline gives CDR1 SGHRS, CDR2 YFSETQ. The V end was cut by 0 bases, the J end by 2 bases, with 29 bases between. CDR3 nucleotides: TGCGCCAGCAGCTTGGCCTTTTTCCTGCGGTCAGGGGACAACCTGAACTATGGCTACACCTTC. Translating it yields CASSLAFFLRSGDNLNYGYTF.

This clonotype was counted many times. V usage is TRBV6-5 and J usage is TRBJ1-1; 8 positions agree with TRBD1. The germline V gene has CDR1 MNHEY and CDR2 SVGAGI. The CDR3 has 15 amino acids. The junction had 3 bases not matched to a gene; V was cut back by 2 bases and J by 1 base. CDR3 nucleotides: TGTGCCAGCAGTTACGACAGGGGATGGAACACTGAAGCTTTCTTT. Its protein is CASSYDRGWNTEAFF.

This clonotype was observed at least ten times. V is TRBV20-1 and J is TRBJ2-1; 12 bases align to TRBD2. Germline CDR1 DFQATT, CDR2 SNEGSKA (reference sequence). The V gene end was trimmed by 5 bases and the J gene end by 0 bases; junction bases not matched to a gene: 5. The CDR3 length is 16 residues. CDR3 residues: CSAQTTSGSSYNEQFF. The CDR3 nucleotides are TGCAGTGCTCAAACGACTAGCGGGAGCTCCTACAATGAGCAGTTCTTC.

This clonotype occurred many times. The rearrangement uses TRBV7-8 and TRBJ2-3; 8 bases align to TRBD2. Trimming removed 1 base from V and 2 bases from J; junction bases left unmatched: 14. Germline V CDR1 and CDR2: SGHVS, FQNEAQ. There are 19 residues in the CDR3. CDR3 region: CASSLGYSNLAGNTDTQYF. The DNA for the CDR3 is TGTGCCAGCAGCTTAGGATATAGCAATTTAGCGGGAAACACAGATACGCAGTATTTT.

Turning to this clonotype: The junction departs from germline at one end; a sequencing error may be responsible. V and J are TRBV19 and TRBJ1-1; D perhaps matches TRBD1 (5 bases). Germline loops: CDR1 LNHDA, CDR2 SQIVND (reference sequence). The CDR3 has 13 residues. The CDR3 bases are TGTGCCAGTAGTACCCAGGGTGGCACTGAAGCTTTCTTC. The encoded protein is CASSTQGGTEAFF.

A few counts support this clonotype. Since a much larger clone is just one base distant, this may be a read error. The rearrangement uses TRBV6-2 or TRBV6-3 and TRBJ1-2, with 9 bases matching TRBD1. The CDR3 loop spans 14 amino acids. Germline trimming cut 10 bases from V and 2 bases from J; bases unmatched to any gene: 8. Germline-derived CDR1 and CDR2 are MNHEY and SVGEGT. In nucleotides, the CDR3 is TGTGCCACCCGCCGGACAGGGGTGAACTATGGCTACACCTTC. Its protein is CATRRTGVNYGYTF.

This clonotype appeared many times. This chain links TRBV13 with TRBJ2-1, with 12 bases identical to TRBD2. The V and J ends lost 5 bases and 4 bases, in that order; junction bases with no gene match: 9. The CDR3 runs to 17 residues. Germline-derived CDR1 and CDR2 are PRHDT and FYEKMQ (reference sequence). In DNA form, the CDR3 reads TGTGCCAGCAGCGGCGGGACTAGCGGGTACATTTACAATGAGCAGTTCTTC. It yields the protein CASSGGTSGYIYNEQFF.

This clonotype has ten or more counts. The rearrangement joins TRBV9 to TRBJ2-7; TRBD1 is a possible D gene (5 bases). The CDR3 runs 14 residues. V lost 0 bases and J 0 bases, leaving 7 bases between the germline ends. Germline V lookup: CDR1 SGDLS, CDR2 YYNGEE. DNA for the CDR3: TGTGCCAGCAGCGTAGCAGGGTTCTCCTACGAGCAGTACTTC. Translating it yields CASSVAGFSYEQYF.

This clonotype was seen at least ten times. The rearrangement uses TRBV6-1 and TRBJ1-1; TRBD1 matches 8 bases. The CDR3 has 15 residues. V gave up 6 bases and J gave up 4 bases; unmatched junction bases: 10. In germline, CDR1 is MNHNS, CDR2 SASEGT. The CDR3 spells CASSRATGAFTEAFF. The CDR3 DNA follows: TGTGCCAGCAGCAGAGCGACAGGGGCTTTCACTGAAGCTTTCTTT.

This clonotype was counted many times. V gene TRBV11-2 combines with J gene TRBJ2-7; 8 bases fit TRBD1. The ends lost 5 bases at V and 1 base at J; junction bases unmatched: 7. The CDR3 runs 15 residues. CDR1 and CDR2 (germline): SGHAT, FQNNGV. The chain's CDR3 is CASSVFGTGSYEQYF. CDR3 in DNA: TGTGCCAGCAGCGTATTCGGGACAGGATCCTACGAGCAGTACTTC.

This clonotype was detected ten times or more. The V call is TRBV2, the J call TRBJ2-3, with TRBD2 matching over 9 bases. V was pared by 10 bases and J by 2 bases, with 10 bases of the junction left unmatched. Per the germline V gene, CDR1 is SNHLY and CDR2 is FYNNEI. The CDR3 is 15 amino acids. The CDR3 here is CAISSSGNPTDTQYF. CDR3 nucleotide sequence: TGTGCCATCTCGTCTAGCGGGAACCCCACAGATACGCAGTATTTT.

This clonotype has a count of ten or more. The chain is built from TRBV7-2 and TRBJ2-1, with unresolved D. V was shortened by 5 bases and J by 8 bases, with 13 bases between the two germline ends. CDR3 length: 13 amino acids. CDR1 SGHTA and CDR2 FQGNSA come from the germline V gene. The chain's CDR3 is CASSPGLNYEQFF. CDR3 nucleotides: TGTGCCAGCAGCCCCGGGCTCAACTATGAGCAGTTCTTC.

The DNA of the CDR3 is TGTGCCAGCAGCGCTGGCCAAAGTACCTATGGCTACACCTTC. Encoded protein: CASSAGQSTYGYTF. The rearrangement uses TRBV5-6 and TRBJ1-2; D remains unclear. The germline CDR1 and CDR2 sequences are SGHDT and YYEEEE. This CDR3 is 14 amino acids long. Trimming left V 4 bases short and J 4 bases short, with 14 bases between.

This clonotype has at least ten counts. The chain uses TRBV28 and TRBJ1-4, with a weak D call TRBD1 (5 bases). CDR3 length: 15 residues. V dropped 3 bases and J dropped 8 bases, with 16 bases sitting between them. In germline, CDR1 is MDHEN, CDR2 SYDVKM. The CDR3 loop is CASSLIGAGKEKLFF. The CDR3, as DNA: TGTGCCAGCAGTTTGATTGGGGCCGGGAAGGAAAAACTGTTTTTT.

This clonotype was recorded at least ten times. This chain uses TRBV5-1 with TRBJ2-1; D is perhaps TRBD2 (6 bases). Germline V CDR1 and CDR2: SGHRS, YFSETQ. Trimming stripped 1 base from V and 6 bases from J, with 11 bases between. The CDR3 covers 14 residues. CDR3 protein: CASSLYLGGNEQFF. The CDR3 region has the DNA TGCGCCAGCAGCTTGTACTTGGGAGGCAATGAGCAGTTCTTC. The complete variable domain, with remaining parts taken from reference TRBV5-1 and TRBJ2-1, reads KAGVTQTPRYLIKTRGQQVTLSCSPISGHRSVSWYQQTPGQGLQFLFEYFSETQRNKGNFPGRFSGRQFSNSRSEMNVSTLELGDSALYLCASSLYLGGNEQFFGPGTRLTVL.

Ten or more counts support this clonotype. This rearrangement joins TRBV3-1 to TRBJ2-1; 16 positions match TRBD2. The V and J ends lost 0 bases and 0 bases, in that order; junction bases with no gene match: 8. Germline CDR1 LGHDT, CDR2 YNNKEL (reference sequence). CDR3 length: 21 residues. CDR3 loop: CASSQDGGLAGGRSSYNEQFF. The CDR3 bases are TGTGCCAGCAGCCAAGATGGGGGACTAGCGGGAGGGCGGAGCTCCTACAATGAGCAGTTCTTC.

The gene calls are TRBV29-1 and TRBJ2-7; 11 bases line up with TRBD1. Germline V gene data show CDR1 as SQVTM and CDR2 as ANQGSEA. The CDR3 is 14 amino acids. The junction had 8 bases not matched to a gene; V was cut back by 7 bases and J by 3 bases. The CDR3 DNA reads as TGCAGCGCCTCGGGACAGGGGGTTCACTACGAGCAGTACTTC. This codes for CSASGQGVHYEQYF.

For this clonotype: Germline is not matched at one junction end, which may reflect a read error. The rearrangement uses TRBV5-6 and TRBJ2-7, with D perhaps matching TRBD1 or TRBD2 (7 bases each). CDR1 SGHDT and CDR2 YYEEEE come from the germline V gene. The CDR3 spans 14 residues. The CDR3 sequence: CASGLGGGTYEQYF. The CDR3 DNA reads TGTGCCAGCGGCTTGGGAGGGGGCACCTACGAGCAGTACTTC.

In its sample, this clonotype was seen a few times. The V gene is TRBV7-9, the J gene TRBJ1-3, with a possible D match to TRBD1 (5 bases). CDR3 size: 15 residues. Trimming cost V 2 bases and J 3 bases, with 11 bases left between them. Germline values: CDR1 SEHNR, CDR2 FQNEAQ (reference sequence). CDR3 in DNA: TGTGCCAGCAGCTTAAAAGGGGCTGGTGGAAACACCATATATTTT. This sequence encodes CASSLKGAGGNTIYF.

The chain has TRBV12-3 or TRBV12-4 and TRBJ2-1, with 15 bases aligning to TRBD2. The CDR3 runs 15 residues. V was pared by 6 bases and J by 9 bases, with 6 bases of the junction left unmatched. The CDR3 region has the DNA TGTGCCAGCAGGGTCGGGACTAGCGGGAGGAGTGAGCAGTTCTTC. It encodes CASRVGTSGRSEQFF.

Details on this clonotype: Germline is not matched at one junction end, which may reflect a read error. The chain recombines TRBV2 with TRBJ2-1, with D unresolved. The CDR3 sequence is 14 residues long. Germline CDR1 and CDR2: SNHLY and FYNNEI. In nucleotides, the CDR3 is TGTGCCAGCAGCGTGGTGATCTCCTGCAATGAGCAGTTCTTC. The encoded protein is CASSVVISCNEQFF.

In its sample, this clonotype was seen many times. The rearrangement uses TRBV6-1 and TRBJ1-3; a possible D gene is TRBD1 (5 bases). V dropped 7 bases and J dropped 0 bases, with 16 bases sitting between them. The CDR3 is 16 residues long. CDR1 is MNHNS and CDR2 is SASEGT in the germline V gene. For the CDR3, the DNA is TGTGCCAGCACCCTTTCGGGGGGGAGCTCTGGAAACACCATATATTTT. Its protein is CASTLSGGSSGNTIYF.

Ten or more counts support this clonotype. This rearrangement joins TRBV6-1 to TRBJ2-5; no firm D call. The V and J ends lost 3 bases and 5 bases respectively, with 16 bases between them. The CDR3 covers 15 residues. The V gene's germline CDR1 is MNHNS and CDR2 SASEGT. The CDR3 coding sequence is TGTGCCAGCAGTGAGGAAAGGGCTGAGTGGGAGACCCAGTACTTC. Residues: CASSEERAEWETQYF.

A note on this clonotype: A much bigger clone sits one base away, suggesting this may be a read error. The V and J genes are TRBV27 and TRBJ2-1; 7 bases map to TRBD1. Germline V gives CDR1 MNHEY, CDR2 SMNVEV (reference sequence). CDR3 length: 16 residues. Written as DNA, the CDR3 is TGTGCCAGCAGTTCCGTAACAGGGGTTCGGGACAATGAGCGGTTCTTC. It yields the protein CASSSVTGVRDNERFF.